This T cell receptor (beta chain) derives from a study of tumor and adjacent non-tumor tissue in lung cancer. Study-wide background: Histology: 11 to 13 adenocarcinoma, a couple of squamous cell carcinoma, 1 small cell lung cancer. On average, productive TCRbeta reads reached around 4 million per sample. Study-wide points: TCR diversity was significantly greater in tumor than normal lung tissue.

RNA was extracted from bulk tissue without any cell sorting. Distant lung tissue was collected more than 3 cm away from the tumor edge. A modified ARM-PCR protocol with three rounds of nested PCR amplified TCRbeta. MiXCR, run by TCRdb on the multiplex PCR reads, gives a single entry per CDR3 protein. Here the sample spans 77,000 or so distinct CDR3 sequences, more than 65% being singletons. A remark on this clonotype: Its antigen remains unknown.

This CDR3 has 12 amino acids. Trimming pared 6 bases from V and 13 bases from J, leaving 19 bases between. CDR1 and CDR2 (germline): MNHNS, SASEGT. The chain links TRBV6-1 to TRBJ2-7, with D possibly being TRBD1 (7 bases). The clonotype comes from a man in his sixties or seventies with non-small cell lung cancer. The specimen sequenced was distant non-tumor lung tissue. CDR3 DNA: TGTGCCAGCAGGCCAGGGGGGCACGAGGACTACTTC. Its protein is CASRPGGHEDYF.